Below, 20 T cell receptor beta chains from the same sample are listed, as sequenced in a study of T cells in Graves' hyperthyroidism and ophthalmopathy. Amplification yielded TCR beta CDR3 regions, with RNA transcripts as the source. The HTBI set primed first-round TCR CDR3 RT-PCR. TCRdb fed the multiplex PCR reads into MiXCR, producing one record per CDR3 protein. The sample yields about 420,000 distinct CDR3 sequences, roughly 13% seen once. The sample consisted of blood. These receptors were collected from a woman between 18 and 29 years old with Graves' hyperthyroidism.

This clonotype has a handful of counts. Just one base apart from a much larger clone, this may be a read error. The missing conserved phenylalanine or tryptophan at the end of this CDR3 makes a read error likely. The chain is built from TRBV7-2 and TRBJ2-7; D uncertain. Trimming removed 1 base at V and 4 bases at J, with 11 bases between. The CDR3 totals 14 residues. Germline CDR1 reads SGHTA; CDR2 reads FQGNSA. In DNA, the CDR3 is TGTGCCAGCAGCTTAGGACCATTAGGATACGAGCAGTACCTC. This codes for CASSLGPLGYEQYL.

This clonotype was picked up many times. The chain carries TRBV6-1 and TRBJ2-4; D is unresolved. The CDR3 has 13 residues. CDR1 MNHNS and CDR2 SASEGT come from the germline V gene. Trimming stripped 5 bases from V and 5 bases from J, with 10 bases between. The CDR3 coding sequence is TGTGCCAGCAGTCCCGACCCGCAAAACATTCAGTACTTC. Protein: CASSPDPQNIQYF.

The J gene is TRBJ2-1, the V gene TRBV24-1; 7 nucleotides align to TRBD2. The J segment lost 0 bases and the V segment lost 5 bases, leaving 9 bases of the junction unmatched. The CDR3 runs to 17 residues. Germline V gene data show CDR1 as KGHDR and CDR2 as SFDVKD. The CDR3 loop is CATSAMGLQDSYNEQFF. As DNA, the CDR3 is TGTGCCACCAGTGCCATGGGACTACAAGACTCCTACAATGAGCAGTTCTTC.

This clonotype was found many times. This sequence joins TRBV19 and TRBJ1-1, with 7 bases identical to TRBD1. The CDR3 contains 14 residues. With V trimmed by 5 bases and J by 2 bases, 5 bases remained unmatched. The V gene's germline CDR1 is LNHDA and CDR2 SQIVND (reference sequence). The CDR3 nucleotides read TGTGCCAGTAGTGTGGACAGGACTAACACTGAAGCTTTCTTT. The encoded protein is CASSVDRTNTEAFF.

This clonotype has a count of ten or more. In DNA, the CDR3 is TGTGCCAGCATCCTCCCGGGACTAGCGTCTACGAACACCGGGGAGCTGTTTTTT. Translation gives CASILPGLASTNTGELFF. The J gene is TRBJ2-2, the V gene TRBV2, with 10 bases identical to TRBD2. The CDR3 contains 18 residues. V lost 7 bases and J lost 0; bases outside the gene matches: 11. The germline V gene encodes CDR1 SNHLY and CDR2 FYNNEI. The whole variable domain, remainder taken from reference TRBV2 and TRBJ2-2, is EPEVTQTPSHQVTQMGQEVILRCVPISNHLYFYWYRQILGQKVEFLVSFYNNEISEKSEIFDDQFSVERPDGSNFTLKIRSTKLEDSAMYFCASILPGLASTNTGELFFGEGSRLTVL.

This clonotype appeared many times. This chain joins TRBV27 and TRBJ2-1, with D hard to call. V was pared by 5 bases and J by 1 base, with 9 bases between. The germline V gene has CDR1 MNHEY and CDR2 SMNVEV (reference sequence). This CDR3 comprises 14 residues. CDR3: CASSMTASYNEQFF. The CDR3 nucleotides read TGTGCCAGCAGTATGACCGCTTCCTACAATGAGCAGTTCTTC.

The chain is built from TRBV10-3 and TRBJ2-3; 9 nucleotides agree with TRBD2. The CDR3 is made up of 14 amino acids. Trimming removed 6 bases from V and 0 bases from J; junction bases left unmatched: 1. CDR1 is ENHRY, CDR2 SYGVKD, per germline. The CDR3 region has the DNA TGTGCCATCAGGACTAGCGGTAGCACAGATACGCAGTATTTT. Translation gives CAIRTSGSTDTQYF.

This CDR3 is CASSEGPLKETQYF. The CDR3 nucleotides read TGTGCCAGCAGCGAGGGCCCTCTTAAAGAGACCCAGTACTTC. The J gene is TRBJ2-5, the V gene TRBV5-8; a possible D gene is TRBD2 (5 bases). Germline values: CDR1 SGHTS, CDR2 YDEGEE. The CDR3 contains 14 residues. Trimming removed 4 bases from V and 3 bases from J, with 13 bases in between.

This clonotype was seen at least ten times. The V gene is TRBV12-3 or TRBV12-4, the J gene TRBJ1-1; D is ambiguous. V lost 7 bases and J 1 base, leaving 16 bases between the germline ends. This CDR3 is 15 amino acids long. The CDR3 DNA follows: TGTGCCAGCACCACCCATCGGGAAGCGAACACTGAAGCTTTCTTT. Its translation is CASTTHREANTEAFF.

Only a few counts were recorded for this clonotype. At one end, the junction sequence differs from germline, possibly due to a read error. V gene TRBV10-3 combines with J gene TRBJ2-2; the match to TRBD1 covers 8 bases. The germline CDR1 and CDR2 sequences are ENHRY and SYGVKD. This CDR3 region has 16 residues. The CDR3 sequence: CAISESGRGQTGELVF. The CDR3 nucleotides read TGTGCCATCAGTGAGTCCGGCAGGGGGCAAACCGGGGAGCTGGTTTTT.

The chain links TRBV19 to TRBJ2-7; unclear D gene. V was cut by 4 bases and J by 0 bases, with 7 bases left in between. CDR3 size: 13 residues. Germline V gives CDR1 LNHDA, CDR2 SQIVND (reference sequence). CDR3 sequence reads: CASSKYYSYEQYF. DNA of the CDR3: TGTGCCAGTAGTAAATATTACTCCTACGAGCAGTACTTC.

In this sample, this clonotype turned up many times. The J gene is TRBJ2-2, the V gene TRBV12-3 or TRBV12-4; no clear D gene. The CDR3 runs 14 residues. Trimming left V 6 bases short and J 6 bases short, with 14 bases between. CDR3: CASSSHLRPGELFF. DNA for the CDR3: TGTGCCAGCAGCTCCCACCTAAGACCCGGGGAGCTGTTTTTT.

This clonotype was picked up many times. The chain carries TRBV28 and TRBJ2-4, with 7 positions matching TRBD1. The CDR3 runs to 14 residues. Germline loops: CDR1 MDHEN, CDR2 SYDVKM. V trimming: 6 bases; J trimming: 6 bases; junction bases outside the gene matches: 8. CDR3: CASSRPGQINIQYF. The CDR3 region has the DNA TGTGCCAGCAGCCGGCCGGGACAGATAAACATTCAGTACTTC.

This clonotype came up a few times. This chain links TRBV27 with TRBJ1-5, with 8 positions matching TRBD1. Germline CDR1 reads MNHEY; CDR2 reads SMNVEV (reference sequence). The CDR3 is 16 amino acids. V dropped 1 base and J dropped 6; count of bases not matched to a gene: 8. The CDR3 DNA reads as TGTGCCAGCAGTTTATTAGGGCAGGGGGCTAGTCAGCCCCAGCATTTT. Residues: CASSLLGQGASQPQHF.

The genes are TRBV12-3 or TRBV12-4 and TRBJ2-1; D call uncertain. The CDR3 is 14 amino acids. Trimming left V 7 bases short and J 0 bases short, with 10 bases between. CDR3: CASTSLTSYNEQFF. As DNA, the CDR3 is TGTGCCAGCACCAGCCTCACCTCCTACAATGAGCAGTTCTTC.

The gene calls are TRBV6-2 or TRBV6-3 and TRBJ2-7; 9 nucleotides match TRBD1. CDR1 and CDR2 from the germline V gene are MNHEY and SVGEGT. Unmatched junction bases numbered 7, after V lost 2 bases and J lost 2 bases. The CDR3 consists of 16 residues. The CDR3 region is CASSYGTGRGTYEQYF. The CDR3 DNA sequence: TGTGCCAGCAGTTACGGGACAGGGAGGGGTACCTACGAGCAGTACTTC.

This clonotype was seen repeatedly, ten times or more. The gene calls are TRBV28 and TRBJ1-1; D gene unclear. Germline values: CDR1 MDHEN, CDR2 SYDVKM. Trimming took 6 bases from V and 5 from J, leaving 16 bases between them. This CDR3 is built from 14 residues. Written as DNA, the CDR3 is TGTGCCAGCAGCCGGGGTGGTGTTGAAACTGAAGCTTTCTTT. It yields the protein CASSRGGVETEAFF. Complete variable domain (other parts from reference TRBV28 and TRBJ1-1): DVKVTQSSRYLVKRTGEKVFLECVQDMDHENMFWYRQDPGLGLRLIYFSYDVKMKEKGDIPEGYSVSREKKERFSLILESASTNQTSMYLCASSRGGVETEAFFGQGTRLTVV.

This clonotype was counted ten times or more. The chain joins TRBV6-2 or TRBV6-3 to TRBJ2-1, with 11 bases that match TRBD2. The germline gives CDR1 MNHEY, CDR2 SVGEGT. V was pared by 6 bases and J by 4 bases, with 2 bases of the junction left unmatched. This CDR3 region has 14 residues. The CDR3: CASRGLAEYNEQFF. The CDR3 DNA is TGTGCCAGCAGGGGACTAGCGGAATACAATGAGCAGTTCTTC.

This chain links TRBV19 with TRBJ2-7, with D maybe TRBD2 (6 bases). This CDR3 has 14 residues. V gave up 6 bases and J gave up 0 bases, with 12 bases separating them. The germline CDR1 and CDR2 sequences are LNHDA and SQIVND (reference sequence). The CDR3 spells CASSPRRDSYEQYF. The CDR3 DNA reads as TGTGCCAGTAGCCCAAGGAGGGACTCCTACGAGCAGTACTTC.

V gene TRBV7-9 combines with J gene TRBJ2-1, with 7 nucleotides matching TRBD1. The CDR3 is 15 amino acids. V was pared by 3 bases and J by 2 bases, with 4 bases of the junction left unmatched. The germline V gene encodes CDR1 SEHNR and CDR2 FQNEAQ (reference sequence). CDR3 in amino acids: CASSFNRGPYNEQFF. The CDR3 nucleotides read TGTGCCAGCAGCTTTAACAGGGGACCCTACAATGAGCAGTTCTTC.